This is a list of T cell receptor beta chains from one sample in a study of vaccination effects on CD4 cells after COVID-19. These TCRs' antigens remain unknown. Here immunoSEQ multiplex PCR was the method, and the copy in TCRdb shows in-frame clones only, minus some. The table includes 30,000 to 35,000 clones, more than 60% detected once. The input for sequencing was CD4+ T cells from PBMCs cultured with a peptide pool, taken before COVID-19 vaccination. All receptors come from a human donor who had a prior SARS-CoV-2 infection. Each CDR3 is given with its conserved first and last residue. Fields, in order: CDR3 protein, CDR3 length, J gene, V gene, D gene. D genes are given only for firm matches.

CDR3aa: CASSPEIQGSSGNTIYF; len: 17; j_gene: TRBJ1-3; v_gene: TRBV18; d_gene: .
CDR3aa: CASSLLATTGSHEQYF; len: 16; j_gene: TRBJ2-7; v_gene: TRBV7-2; d_gene: .
CDR3aa: CAISAGSTDTQYF; len: 13; j_gene: TRBJ2-3; v_gene: TRBV10-3; d_gene: .
CDR3aa: CASSWGGQAYEQYF; len: 14; j_gene: TRBJ2-7; v_gene: TRBV5-1; d_gene: TRBD1
CDR3aa: CASSLLRDAIYEQYF; len: 15; j_gene: TRBJ2-7; v_gene: TRBV7-2; d_gene: .
CDR3aa: CASSLVELAGTGELFF; len: 16; j_gene: TRBJ2-2; v_gene: TRBV5-6; d_gene: .
CDR3aa: CASSAGETQYF; len: 11; j_gene: TRBJ2-5; v_gene: TRBV9; d_gene: .
CDR3aa: CASSLGLKGGSDTQYF; len: 16; j_gene: TRBJ2-3; v_gene: TRBV5-4; d_gene: .
CDR3aa: CASSEGLAYGEQYF; len: 14; j_gene: TRBJ2-7; v_gene: TRBV11-3; d_gene: TRBD2
CDR3aa: CASSTGRGTSLNEAFF; len: 16; j_gene: TRBJ1-1; v_gene: TRBV6-2/TRBV6-3; d_gene: .
CDR3aa: CASSPSTGVTNEKLFF; len: 16; j_gene: TRBJ1-4; v_gene: TRBV25-1; d_gene: .
CDR3aa: CASSLLIGSGANVLTF; len: 16; j_gene: TRBJ2-6; v_gene: TRBV5-4; d_gene: .
CDR3aa: CASRAETVLSSYEQYF; len: 16; j_gene: TRBJ2-7; v_gene: TRBV28; d_gene: .
CDR3aa: CASSQDWRSYEQYF; len: 14; j_gene: TRBJ2-7; v_gene: TRBV3-1/TRBV3-2; d_gene: .
CDR3aa: CASSQGDGTPDYYGYTF; len: 17; j_gene: TRBJ1-2; v_gene: TRBV4-1; d_gene: .
CDR3aa: CASIPQPEVGKLFF; len: 14; j_gene: TRBJ1-4; v_gene: TRBV2; d_gene: .
CDR3aa: CASSLLSGGPTEAFF; len: 15; j_gene: TRBJ1-1; v_gene: TRBV11-3; d_gene: TRBD1
CDR3aa: CASSLSWTVLYEQYF; len: 15; j_gene: TRBJ2-7; v_gene: TRBV27; d_gene: .
CDR3aa: CASSLLARGAGGYTF; len: 15; j_gene: TRBJ1-2; v_gene: TRBV27; d_gene: .
CDR3aa: CASSYGGTDNYEQYF; len: 15; j_gene: TRBJ2-7; v_gene: TRBV6-5; d_gene: .
CDR3aa: CASQGGRNTGELFF; len: 14; j_gene: TRBJ2-2; v_gene: TRBV10-3; d_gene: .
CDR3aa: CSVEDATNEKLFF; len: 13; j_gene: TRBJ1-4; v_gene: TRBV29-1; d_gene: .